This entry lists 29 T cell receptor beta chains sequenced from one sample in a study of T cells in localized non-small cell lung cancer. The protocol was immunoSEQ multiplex PCR, while the TCRdb copy is restricted to in-frame clones and leaves out a portion. Here the sample spans around 67,000 clones, roughly 90% being singletons. The sample here was peripheral blood, taken before any cancer treatment. The receptors originated from a woman aged 40-69 years with stage I lung adenocarcinoma.

A single count supports this clone. The CDR3 nucleotides read TGCGCCAGCAGCTTAAGGGGGACAGGATCGAACACTGAAGCTTTCTTT. Translation: CASSLRGTGSNTEAFF. The V and J genes are TRBV5-1 and TRBJ1-1; 8 bases line up with TRBD1. Germline V CDR1 and CDR2: SGHRS, YFSETQ. This CDR3 comprises 16 residues. V lost 2 bases and J lost 1; bases outside the gene matches: 7. The entire variable domain, with the rest obtained from reference TRBV5-1 and TRBJ1-1, is as follows: KAGVTQTPRYLIKTRGQQVTLSCSPISGHRSVSWYQQTPGQGLQFLFEYFSETQRNKGNFPGRFSGRQFSNSRSEMNVSTLELGDSALYLCASSLRGTGSNTEAFFGQGTRLTVV.

V is TRBV27 and J is TRBJ2-7; TRBD2 aligns across 7 bases. Germline assignment: CDR1 MNHEY and CDR2 SMNVEV (reference sequence). The CDR3 runs 16 residues. With 6 bases clipped from V and 3 bases from J, the junction kept 14 bases outside the gene matches. CDR3 DNA: TGTGCCAGCAGCCCTTTGAACGGGAGGATTTTCTACGAGCAGTACTTC. Translated: CASSPLNGRIFYEQYF.

In its sample, this clone was seen once. The chain carries TRBV9 and TRBJ2-1, with 8 nucleotides matching TRBD1. V dropped 1 base and J dropped 6; count of bases not matched to a gene: 6. The CDR3 length is 15 residues. CDR1 and CDR2 from the germline V gene are SGDLS and YYNGEE. The CDR3 spells CASSVTGQGSNEQFF. The CDR3 nucleotides read TGTGCCAGCAGCGTAACCGGACAGGGAAGCAATGAGCAGTTCTTC. Complete variable domain (other parts from reference TRBV9 and TRBJ2-1): DSGVTQTPKHLITATGQRVTLRCSPRSGDLSVYWYQQSLDQGLQFLIQYYNGEERAKGNILERFSAQQFPDLHSELNLSSLELGDSALYFCASSVTGQGSNEQFFGPGTRLTVL.

The chain combines TRBV14 with TRBJ2-3; 11 bases map to TRBD2. V lost 4 bases to trimming and J lost 2 bases; unmatched junction nucleotides: 5. CDR3 length: 16 residues. Looked up from germline, CDR1 is SGHDN and CDR2 is FVKESK. The CDR3 spells CASSLRLAGLTDTQYF. CDR3 sequence (DNA): TGTGCCAGCAGCCTCCGACTAGCGGGACTCACAGATACGCAGTATTTT.

The chain recombines TRBV5-1 with TRBJ2-3, with D perhaps matching TRBD2 (6 bases). CDR1 SGHRS and CDR2 YFSETQ come from the germline V gene. This CDR3 region has 15 residues. V was clipped by 4 bases and J by 7 bases, with 19 bases between them. The DNA of the CDR3 is TGCGCCAGCAGCCCGGAGGGTGTTTCTGGCAATACGCAGTATTTT. Protein sequence: CASSPEGVSGNTQYF. Filled out from reference TRBV5-1 and TRBJ2-3, the complete variable domain reads KAGVTQTPRYLIKTRGQQVTLSCSPISGHRSVSWYQQTPGQGLQFLFEYFSETQRNKGNFPGRFSGRQFSNSRSEMNVSTLELGDSALYLCASSPEGVSGNTQYFGPGTRLTVL.

The rearrangement uses TRBV6-1 and TRBJ2-4; 9 nucleotides line up with TRBD1. The CDR3 totals 13 residues. J lost 9 bases, V lost 6 bases, and 6 bases had no gene match. Germline V gene data show CDR1 as MNHNS and CDR2 as SASEGT. As DNA, the CDR3 is TGTGCCAGCAGCCGGGACAGGGATATCATTCAGTACTTC. Encoded protein: CASSRDRDIIQYF.

This chain joins TRBV9 and TRBJ2-7; TRBD1 matches 9 bases. Looked up from germline, CDR1 is SGDLS and CDR2 is YYNGEE. V lost 4 bases, J lost 6 bases, and 20 bases stayed unmatched. This CDR3 comprises 18 residues. The DNA for the CDR3 is TGTGCCAGCAGCCCCTGGACAGGGGCTTGGCAGGGGTCACCCGAGCAGTACTTC. Its translation is CASSPWTGAWQGSPEQYF.

The rearrangement joins TRBV2 to TRBJ2-3; no firm D call. The germline V gene encodes CDR1 SNHLY and CDR2 FYNNEI. CDR3 length equals 13 residues. Trimming removed 4 bases at V and 14 bases at J, with 19 bases between. CDR3 sequence (DNA): TGTGCCAGCAGTGCCGACGGAGCCGCCGTTACGTATTTT. Translation gives CASSADGAAVTYF.

The chain recombines TRBV19 with TRBJ1-5; 8 bases match TRBD1. This CDR3 spans 13 amino acids. The V segment lost 10 bases and the J segment 6 bases; nucleotides outside the gene matches: 8. Germline CDR1 is LNHDA and CDR2 is SQIVND (reference sequence). The CDR3 here is CATDDRGRQPQHF. The CDR3 DNA is TGTGCCACCGATGACAGGGGACGTCAGCCCCAGCATTTT.

This clone was seen only a few times. This chain joins TRBV30 and TRBJ1-2; D not certain. The CDR3 extends over 10 amino acids. Germline CDR1 and CDR2: GTSNPN and SVGIG (reference sequence). V lost 3 bases to trimming and J lost 8 bases, with 7 bases between them. CDR3 amino acids: CAWSQEGYTF. Here the CDR3 DNA reads TGTGCCTGGAGCCAGGAGGGCTACACCTTC.

V usage is TRBV2 and J usage is TRBJ2-3, with 10 bases that match TRBD2. The V and J ends lost 7 bases and 1 base, in that order; junction bases with no gene match: 2. CDR3 length: 14 residues. Germline CDR1 reads SNHLY; CDR2 reads FYNNEI. CDR3 coding DNA: TGTGCCAGCATCCTAGCGGGAGGCACAGATACGCAGTATTTT. As protein: CASILAGGTDTQYF.

V gene TRBV13 combines with J gene TRBJ2-5; D gene ambiguous. Germline lookup yields CDR1 PRHDT and CDR2 FYEKMQ (reference sequence). This CDR3 is built from 13 residues. Trimming stripped 7 bases from V and 0 bases from J, with 9 bases between. CDR3 DNA sequence: TGTGCCAGCAAGGAAAATTACCAAGAGACCCAGTACTTC. It translates to CASKENYQETQYF.

CDR3 protein: CASSSTGGVAFF. DNA of the CDR3: TGTGCCAGCAGCTCGACAGGGGGGGTAGCTTTCTTT. The rearrangement links TRBV5-8 to TRBJ1-1; 9 bases line up with TRBD1. The germline gives CDR1 SGHTS, CDR2 YDEGEE. After removal of 3 bases from V and 10 bases from J, the junction contained 4 bases not matched to a gene. CDR3 length: 12 residues. Looking up the rest from reference TRBV5-8 and TRBJ1-1 gives the full variable domain: EAGVTQSPTHLIKTRGQQATLRCSPISGHTSVYWYQQALGLGLQFLLWYDEGEERNRGNFPPRFSGRQFPNYSSELNVNALELEDSALYLCASSSTGGVAFFGQGTRLTVV.

The chain joins TRBV30 to TRBJ2-7; 10 positions match TRBD2. Trimming took 0 bases from V and 0 from J; bases not matched to a gene: 11. Looked up from germline, CDR1 is GTSNPN and CDR2 is SVGIG (reference sequence). This CDR3 region has 18 residues. The CDR3 region is CAWSVWGSGRTYSYEQYF. CDR3 bases: TGTGCCTGGAGTGTCTGGGGTAGCGGGAGGACTTACTCCTACGAGCAGTACTTC.

The CDR3 DNA reads TGCGCCAGCAGGAACAGGGGGCCCGCTGGAAACACCATATATTTT. Translating it yields CASRNRGPAGNTIYF. This sequence joins TRBV10-1 and TRBJ1-3; 9 bases fit TRBD1. The CDR3 is 15 amino acids. Looked up from germline, CDR1 is WNHNN and CDR2 is SYGVQD (reference sequence). J was trimmed by 2 bases and V by 6 bases; bases with no gene match: 5.

This clone showed up just a few times. This sequence joins TRBV5-1 and TRBJ1-1, with no clear D. The CDR3 length is 14 residues. V dropped 4 bases and J dropped 4 bases, with 14 bases sitting between them. Looked up from germline, CDR1 is SGHRS and CDR2 is YFSETQ. CDR3 bases: TGCGCCAGCAGCCTACTCGGACTGTTCACTGAAGCTTTCTTT. Translated, it gives CASSLLGLFTEAFF.

The V and J genes are TRBV7-6 and TRBJ1-1; possible D gene TRBD1, 6 bases. Trimming removed 1 base from V and 3 bases from J, with 12 bases in between. CDR3 length: 15 residues. Germline lookup yields CDR1 SGHVS and CDR2 FNYEAQ. The DNA for the CDR3 is TGTGCCAGCAGCTTAGTCCCACAGGGTGACACTGAAGCTTTCTTT. It encodes CASSLVPQGDTEAFF.

The chain recombines TRBV19 with TRBJ2-1; D is undetermined. V was trimmed by 6 bases and J by 7 bases, leaving 10 bases between them. CDR3 length equals 12 residues. Germline V gene sequence: CDR1 LNHDA, CDR2 SQIVND (reference sequence). The CDR3 nucleotides read TGTGCCAGTAGGCGACCTTCAAATGAGCAGTTCTTC. Translated, it gives CASRRPSNEQFF.

This chain links TRBV18 with TRBJ2-7; D might be TRBD1 (7 bases). V dropped 3 bases and J dropped 6 bases, with 21 bases sitting between them. The CDR3 covers 16 residues. The V gene's germline CDR1 is KGHSH and CDR2 LQKENI. CDR3 sequence reads: CASSPLSRGAIGEQYF. Here the CDR3 DNA reads TGTGCCAGCTCACCTTTGAGCAGGGGGGCTATCGGCGAGCAGTACTTC.

The rearrangement joins TRBV18 to TRBJ2-7, with a weak D call TRBD1 (5 bases). Germline lookup yields CDR1 KGHSH and CDR2 LQKENI. This CDR3 has 14 residues. V lost 3 bases and J 0 bases, leaving 9 bases between the germline ends. The CDR3 here is CASSPRQNSYEQYF. The CDR3 DNA reads as TGTGCCAGCTCACCGAGACAGAACTCCTACGAGCAGTACTTC.

This chain connects TRBV29-1 to TRBJ2-1, with a tentative D call TRBD1 (6 bases). CDR1 and CDR2 from the germline V gene are SQVTM and ANQGSEA. The CDR3 is made up of 13 amino acids. With 7 bases removed from V and 1 base from J, the gap between germline ends came to 11 bases. The CDR3 region is CSARRGSYNEQFF. CDR3 bases: TGCAGCGCCCGCAGGGGATCCTACAATGAGCAGTTCTTC.

Concerning this clone itself: One end of the junction varies from germline; a read error may be responsible. The chain joins TRBV27 to TRBJ1-2, with 9 bases matching TRBD1. The CDR3 runs to 14 residues. CDR1 is MNHEY, CDR2 SMNVEV, per germline (reference sequence). CDR3 region: CASRVTGGNFGYTF. As DNA, the CDR3 is TGTGCCAGCAGGGTTACAGGGGGCAACTTTGGCTACACCTTC.

This chain connects TRBV2 to TRBJ1-5; a weak D match, TRBD1 (5 bases). V lost 3 bases and J 9 bases, leaving 12 bases between the germline ends. CDR1 and CDR2 (germline): SNHLY, FYNNEI. The CDR3 spans 13 residues. The CDR3 protein is CASSDYLQGPQHF. CDR3 coding DNA: TGTGCCAGCAGTGACTACCTCCAGGGGCCCCAGCATTTT.

The genes are TRBV13 and TRBJ1-1; D gene uncertain. Germline V gives CDR1 PRHDT, CDR2 FYEKMQ (reference sequence). The CDR3 is 15 amino acids. The V and J ends lost 8 bases and 0 bases respectively, with 16 bases between them. The CDR3 DNA reads as TGTGCCAGCGCCTTTCTGGGGTCAGTGAACACTGAAGCTTTCTTT. Residues: CASAFLGSVNTEAFF.

The chain links TRBV14 to TRBJ2-5; D remains unclear. The CDR3 loop spans 12 amino acids. Germline V gene sequence: CDR1 SGHDN, CDR2 FVKESK. The V end was cut by 8 bases, the J end by 1 base, with 8 bases between. For the CDR3, the DNA is TGTGCCAGCTATGGCAGCCAAGAGACCCAGTACTTC. This translates into CASYGSQETQYF.

The chain uses TRBV5-1 and TRBJ1-1; a possible D gene is TRBD1 (6 bases). CDR3 length: 15 residues. Germline lookup yields CDR1 SGHRS and CDR2 YFSETQ. The germline V and J ends were trimmed by 4 bases and 6 bases, with 19 bases remaining between them. The chain's CDR3 is CASSAGRQWTAEAFF. CDR3 bases: TGCGCCAGCAGCGCTGGCCGCCAATGGACAGCTGAAGCTTTCTTT.

The V gene is TRBV4-3, the J gene TRBJ2-1; D is ambiguous. This CDR3 is built from 11 residues. Germline lookup yields CDR1 LGHNA and CDR2 YSLEER. V lost 4 bases, J lost 5 bases, and 3 bases lay in between. The CDR3 reads CASSLNNEQFF. CDR3 coding DNA: TGCGCCAGCAGCCTAAACAATGAGCAGTTCTTC.

This chain links TRBV6-5 with TRBJ2-7; maybe TRBD1 (6 bases). V lost 2 bases and J lost 3, with 14 bases in between. The length of the CDR3 is 15 residues. Germline-derived CDR1 and CDR2 are MNHEY and SVGAGI. CDR3 residues: CASSYMVGRGYEQYF. The CDR3 bases are TGTGCCAGCAGTTACATGGTTGGCAGGGGCTACGAGCAGTACTTC.

The rearrangement uses TRBV11-2 and TRBJ2-2; D is perhaps TRBD2 (7 bases). V lost 4 bases and J lost 6, with 18 bases in between. The CDR3 spans 16 residues. CDR1 is SGHAT, CDR2 FQNNGV, per germline. The CDR3 DNA follows: TGTGCCAGCAGCTGGACAGCGGGGCTCGGGGCCGGGGAGCTGTTTTTT. Protein product: CASSWTAGLGAGELFF. The complete variable domain, with remaining parts taken from reference TRBV11-2 and TRBJ2-2, reads EAGVAQSPRYKIIEKRQSVAFWCNPISGHATLYWYQQILGQGPKLLIQFQNNGVVDDSQLPKDRFSAERLKGVDSTLKIQPAKLEDSAVYLCASSWTAGLGAGELFFGEGSRLTVL.